The following is a TCR beta chain sequence with its context. Antigen unknown. Generated by immunoSEQ multiplex PCR, the TCRdb table keeps only in-frame clones and is missing some. The sample carries some 120,000 clones, about 89% recorded once. These data come from a study of cytomegalovirus exposure and HLA in healthy donors. General study points: Specificity of a few CMV-associated chains for CMV antigens was verified in vitro.

V dropped 4 bases and J dropped 3 bases, with 18 bases sitting between them. Germline V lookup: CDR1 SEHNR, CDR2 FQNEAQ (reference sequence). The CDR3 runs 17 residues. Sequencing was done on a sample of PBMCs. This chain joins TRBV7-9 and TRBJ2-2; perhaps TRBD1 as D (6 bases). This receptor was taken from a woman between 18 and 30 years old in good health and CMV-seronegative. CDR3 DNA: TGTGCCAGCAGCTCCACCCGAGACAGGTCGTACACCGGGGAGCTGTTTTTT. This sequence encodes CASSSTRDRSYTGELFF.